This T cell receptor beta chain was recorded in a study of blood T cell repertoires in COVID-19. Turning to the study itself: Specimens from acute and convalescent COVID-19 originated in the United States, Italy and Spain.

Only in-frame clones appear in the TCRdb table, and some are missing; sequencing was by immunoSEQ multiplex PCR. In the table there are tens of thousands of clones, more than 60% of which are singletons. This clone has just one count. V lost 2 bases and J 5 bases, leaving 14 bases between the germline ends. The V gene's germline CDR1 is SGHDT and CDR2 YYEEEE. The CDR3 has 14 residues. Input material: peripheral blood. The TCR originated in a human donor in a cohort sampled during active COVID-19. The rearrangement links TRBV5-6 to TRBJ2-7, with D possibly being TRBD2 (6 bases). In DNA, the CDR3 is TGTGCCAGCAGCTTTAGGTGGGGGGTGAACGAGCAGTACTTC. Translating it yields CASSFRWGVNEQYF.